The 16 T cell receptor beta chains below were found in one sample sequenced in a study of cytomegalovirus exposure and HLA in healthy donors. Profiled with immunoSEQ multiplex PCR; TCRdb holds only in-frame clones, not every one. The data show 90,000 to 150,000 clones, with 88% seen just once and nearly 6.5% held by the top ten. Sequenced material: PBMCs. Receptors originate from a woman aged 18-35 years in good health and CMV-seropositive.

The rearrangement uses TRBV5-1 and TRBJ2-5, with TRBD2 identical over 10 bases. Germline V gene data show CDR1 as SGHRS and CDR2 as YFSETQ. The CDR3 sequence is 16 residues long. Trimming took 4 bases from V and 7 from J; bases not matched to a gene: 13. The CDR3 region has the DNA TGCGCCAGCAGCGCTGGGACTAGCGTAGCGGGAGGGACCCAGTACTTC. Translation gives CASSAGTSVAGGTQYF.

This clone has more than one count but fewer than ten. This chain joins TRBV29-1 and TRBJ2-7; 7 bases match TRBD1. Germline CDR1 SQVTM, CDR2 ANQGSEA. Trimming removed 7 bases from V and 2 bases from J; junction bases left unmatched: 8. This CDR3 is built from 13 residues. Written as DNA, the CDR3 is TGCAGCGCCTCCGAGGGGGCCACCTACGAGCAGTACTTC. Translated: CSASEGATYEQYF.

The CDR3 protein is CASSETGSTNEKLFF. The CDR3 DNA is TGTGCCAGCAGCGAGACAGGGTCTACTAATGAAAAACTGTTTTTT. This chain connects TRBV5-6 to TRBJ1-4, with 7 bases identical to TRBD1. The trim removed 4 bases at V and 2 bases at J, leaving 5 bases unmatched. Germline V lookup: CDR1 SGHDT, CDR2 YYEEEE. The CDR3 has 15 amino acids.

J is TRBJ2-1 and V is TRBV10-3; TRBD2 is a possible D gene (5 bases). The CDR3 is 12 amino acids. Trimming took off 11 bases at V and 4 bases at J, with 12 bases between the two ends. Germline loops: CDR1 ENHRY, CDR2 SYGVKD. The CDR3 nucleotides read TGTGCCGTCGCGGGCCCTTACAATGAGCAGTTCTTC. Amino acids: CAVAGPYNEQFF.

J is TRBJ2-4 and V is TRBV4-3, with 10 nucleotides matching TRBD1. Germline loops: CDR1 LGHNA, CDR2 YSLEER. Trimming cost V 0 bases and J 9 bases; bases outside gene matches: 11. The CDR3 contains 17 residues. The CDR3 reads CASSQELTDRGIGIQYF. DNA for the CDR3: TGCGCCAGCAGCCAAGAACTGACGGACAGGGGGATCGGCATTCAGTACTTC.

CDR3 sequence reads: CASSIRDSENEKLFF. Here the CDR3 DNA reads TGTGCCAGCAGTATACGGGACAGCGAGAATGAAAAACTGTTTTTT. The gene calls are TRBV28 and TRBJ1-4; 7 bases match TRBD1. The CDR3 sequence is 15 residues long. Trimming removed 5 bases from V and 5 bases from J; junction bases left unmatched: 8. CDR1 is MDHEN, CDR2 SYDVKM, per germline.

The rearrangement joins TRBV27 to TRBJ2-1, with D possibly being TRBD1 (5 bases). Trimming cost V 6 bases and J 0 bases, with 12 bases left between them. CDR1 is MNHEY and CDR2 is SMNVEV in the germline V gene (reference sequence). The CDR3 is 15 amino acids. The CDR3 here is CASSKGPSSYNEQFF. CDR3 nucleotide sequence: TGTGCCAGCAGCAAGGGGCCTAGCTCCTACAATGAGCAGTTCTTC.

The chain links TRBV5-4 to TRBJ1-4; 7 bases are shared with TRBD1. CDR1 is SGHNT, CDR2 YYREEE, per germline (reference sequence). J gave up 4 bases and V 5 bases, and 14 bases lay outside the gene matches. The CDR3 is 17 residues long. The CDR3 is CASRPDPGTANNEKLFF. The CDR3 DNA sequence: TGTGCCAGCAGACCGGACCCCGGGACAGCAAATAATGAAAAACTGTTTTTT. Variable domain in full (rest from reference TRBV5-4 and TRBJ1-4): ETGVTQSPTHLIKTRGQQVTLRCSSQSGHNTVSWYQQALGQGPQFIFQYYREEENGRGNFPPRFSGLQFPNYSSELNVNALELDDSALYLCASRPDPGTANNEKLFFGSGTQLSVL.

J is TRBJ2-7 and V is TRBV30; 9 bases are a match to TRBD1. The CDR3 runs 15 residues. The ends lost 3 bases at V and 2 bases at J; junction bases unmatched: 8. Germline V gives CDR1 GTSNPN, CDR2 SVGIG (reference sequence). The CDR3 reads CAWSRKDRGTYEQYF. The CDR3, as DNA: TGTGCCTGGAGCCGGAAGGACAGGGGAACCTACGAGCAGTACTTC.

The chain employs TRBV5-1 and TRBJ2-1; D perhaps matches TRBD2 (6 bases). V lost 4 bases and J 8 bases, leaving 19 bases between the germline ends. The germline gives CDR1 SGHRS, CDR2 YFSETQ. The CDR3 totals 15 residues. The DNA of the CDR3 is TGCGCCAGCAGCGGGGGACTTGGTGGTAACGATGAGCAGTTCTTC. It specifies CASSGGLGGNDEQFF.

V and J are TRBV28 and TRBJ2-7; 7 bases match TRBD1. CDR3 length: 15 residues. CDR1 is MDHEN, CDR2 SYDVKM, per germline. Trimming at V came to 5 bases and at J to 3 bases, leaving 10 bases not matched to a gene. The CDR3 region is CASSPPGQMFYEQYF. The CDR3 DNA reads TGTGCCAGCAGTCCACCGGGACAGATGTTCTACGAGCAGTACTTC. The variable domain in full, completed from reference TRBV28 and TRBJ2-7, reads DVKVTQSSRYLVKRTGEKVFLECVQDMDHENMFWYRQDPGLGLRLIYFSYDVKMKEKGDIPEGYSVSREKKERFSLILESASTNQTSMYLCASSPPGQMFYEQYFGPGTRLTVT.

The gene calls are TRBV14 and TRBJ1-5; 7 bases are shared with TRBD1. V lost 1 base and J lost 3; bases outside the gene matches: 3. The germline V gene encodes CDR1 SGHDN and CDR2 FVKESK. The CDR3 consists of 15 residues. Here the CDR3 DNA reads TGTGCCAGCAGCCAAGGACAGGGCTACAATCAGCCCCAGCATTTT. The encoded protein is CASSQGQGYNQPQHF.

This clone occurred once. The chain links TRBV30 to TRBJ2-7, with 7 bases lining up with TRBD1. Germline V gene lookup returns CDR1 GTSNPN and CDR2 SVGIG (reference sequence). J was trimmed by 4 bases and V by 0 bases; bases with no gene match: 9. The CDR3 is made up of 15 amino acids. The CDR3 protein is CAWSVGGRGFYEQYF. The CDR3, as DNA: TGTGCCTGGAGTGTAGGGGGCAGGGGGTTTTACGAGCAGTACTTC.

The chain uses TRBV11-2 and TRBJ2-1; 15 bases map to TRBD2. From germline, CDR1 is SGHAT and CDR2 FQNNGV. This CDR3 comprises 17 residues. Trimming at V came to 4 bases and at J to 8 bases, leaving 9 bases not matched to a gene. CDR3 residues: CASSWTSGGAKGHEQFF. Here the CDR3 DNA reads TGTGCCAGCAGCTGGACTAGCGGGGGGGCCAAAGGCCATGAGCAGTTCTTC.

The chain couples TRBV10-3 to TRBJ1-1; 7 nucleotides agree with TRBD1. Germline V gene data show CDR1 as ENHRY and CDR2 as SYGVKD. With V trimmed by 10 bases and J by 1 base, 9 bases remained unmatched. The CDR3 is made up of 14 amino acids. The CDR3 region has the DNA TGTGCCACCCGTACAGGGGCCGAGAACACTGAAGCTTTCTTT. The encoded protein is CATRTGAENTEAFF.

The gene calls are TRBV6-5 and TRBJ2-3; 7 bases are shared with TRBD1. Losses at the gene ends were 0 bases for V and 4 bases for J; bases not matched to a gene: 4. CDR1 and CDR2 from the germline V gene are MNHEY and SVGAGI. This CDR3 has 15 amino acids. The chain's CDR3 is CASSYSPGGSDTQYF. The CDR3 nucleotides read TGTGCCAGCAGTTACTCCCCAGGGGGTTCAGATACGCAGTATTTT.